This T cell receptor beta chain was sequenced during a study of blood T cell repertoires in COVID-19. CDR1 is KGHSH and CDR2 is LQKENI in the germline V gene. V was pared by 2 bases and J by 8 bases, with 11 bases of the junction left unmatched. The CDR3 totals 16 residues. In the original processing: Amplification from reference gene primers served as the basis for estimated nucleated cell counts. The repertoire was sequenced with immunoSEQ multiplex PCR; TCRdb's copy has only in-frame clones and lacks some. V and J calls and clone size are those listed in that table; D and trimming were worked out from the DNA. The data hold hundreds of thousands of clones, with about 90% observed a single time.

Specimen: peripheral blood. The sequence was obtained from a woman between 18 and 30 years old who had recovered from COVID-19. The genes are TRBV18 and TRBJ2-1; 8 bases agree with TRBD2. This chain's CDR3 is CASSPTGTRDWDEQFF. The DNA for the CDR3 is TGTGCCAGCTCACCAACCGGGACTAGGGACTGGGATGAGCAGTTCTTC.